These 27 T cell receptor beta chains were sequenced from one sample in a study of blood T cell repertoires in COVID-19. The data were produced by immunoSEQ multiplex PCR, yet TCRdb's version contains in-frame clones alone and is incomplete. This table has around 86,000 clones, more than 75% appearing once. Material: peripheral blood. Source of these receptors: an elderly woman with acute or convalescent COVID-19.

This rearrangement joins TRBV18 to TRBJ1-2; tentative D call: TRBD1 (5 bases). Trimming removed 2 bases at V and 4 bases at J, with 11 bases between. The CDR3 sequence is 14 residues long. CDR1 is KGHSH and CDR2 is LQKENI in the germline V gene. The CDR3, as DNA: TGTGCCAGCTCACCATTAGGGGCGAGCTATGGCTACACCTTC. Amino acids: CASSPLGASYGYTF.

The rearrangement links TRBV19 to TRBJ1-1, with no clear D. CDR3 length: 11 amino acids. V lost 5 bases, J lost 7 bases, and 8 bases lay in between. CDR1 and CDR2 (germline): LNHDA, SQIVND (reference sequence). The chain's CDR3 is CASSLQREAFF. CDR3 DNA: TGTGCCAGTAGTTTACAACGTGAAGCTTTCTTT.

V gene TRBV6-5 combines with J gene TRBJ2-1; 9 bases fit TRBD2. This CDR3 has 14 residues. After removal of 6 bases from V and 7 bases from J, the junction contained 7 bases not matched to a gene. Germline V gene lookup returns CDR1 MNHEY and CDR2 SVGAGI. The CDR3 here is CASSPAGGLNEQFF. The DNA for the CDR3 is TGTGCCAGCAGCCCAGCGGGAGGCTTGAATGAGCAGTTCTTC.

The chain is built from TRBV7-2 and TRBJ1-1; 9 nucleotides agree with TRBD1. Germline CDR1 is SGHTA and CDR2 is FQGNSA. V lost 4 bases and J lost 6; bases outside the gene matches: 3. This CDR3 is 13 amino acids long. The CDR3 here is CASSSRTGAEAFF. DNA of the CDR3: TGTGCCAGCAGCTCCCGGACAGGGGCTGAAGCTTTCTTT.

The chain joins TRBV6-5 to TRBJ2-5; 7 nucleotides agree with TRBD1. The V and J ends lost 9 bases and 5 bases, in that order; junction bases with no gene match: 9. There are 13 residues in the CDR3. Germline CDR1 MNHEY, CDR2 SVGAGI. Here the CDR3 DNA reads TGTGCCAGTGAACAGGGGTCTGGGGAGACCCAGTACTTC. It translates to CASEQGSGETQYF.

The chain has TRBV4-1 and TRBJ2-5; 9 bases fit TRBD2. CDR3 length equals 15 residues. J lost 7 bases, V lost 1 base, and 7 bases had no gene match. Germline CDR1 MGHRA, CDR2 YSYEKL. DNA for the CDR3: TGCGCCAGCAGCCAAGTTCTAGCGGGACCGGGGACCCAGTACTTC. Its protein is CASSQVLAGPGTQYF.

The chain uses TRBV6-5 and TRBJ1-1; perhaps TRBD1 as D (5 bases). V was clipped by 5 bases and J by 5 bases, with 9 bases between them. Germline V gene data show CDR1 as MNHEY and CDR2 as SVGAGI. CDR3 length: 12 residues. Written as DNA, the CDR3 is TGTGCCAGCAGTAAGAAGGGGACTGAAGCTTTCTTT. As protein: CASSKKGTEAFF.

V usage is TRBV15 and J usage is TRBJ1-5; the match to TRBD1 covers 7 bases. The trim removed 1 base at V and 5 bases at J, leaving 2 bases unmatched. This CDR3 comprises 14 residues. CDR1 is LNHNV and CDR2 is YYDKDF in the germline V gene (reference sequence). CDR3 nucleotides: TGTGCCACCAGCAGAGGTCAGGGGGATCAGCCCCAGCATTTT. This codes for CATSRGQGDQPQHF. Using reference TRBV15 and TRBJ1-5 for the parts outside the CDR3, the full variable domain is DAMVIQNPRYQVTQFGKPVTLSCSQTLNHNVMYWYQQKSSQAPKLLFHYYDKDFNNEADTPDNFQSRRPNTSFCFLDIRSPGLGDTAMYLCATSRGQGDQPQHFGDGTRLSIL.

The chain couples TRBV5-1 to TRBJ1-6; no clear D gene. Trimming removed 0 bases at V and 6 bases at J, with 7 bases between. CDR1 and CDR2 (germline): SGHRS, YFSETQ. The CDR3 consists of 14 residues. The CDR3 reads CASSLDDSNSPLHF. Here the CDR3 DNA reads TGCGCCAGCAGCTTGGATGACTCTAATTCACCCCTCCACTTT.

The chain employs TRBV30 and TRBJ1-3; D not resolved. Trimming removed 3 bases at V and 0 bases at J, with 15 bases between. Per germline, CDR1 GTSNPN and CDR2 SVGIG (reference sequence). CDR3 length equals 16 residues. The CDR3 DNA follows: TGTGCCTGGAGGTGGGGAGGGCCTAGCTCTGGAAACACCATATATTTT. Amino acids: CAWRWGGPSSGNTIYF.

The chain couples TRBV6-6 to TRBJ2-7, with 8 bases matching TRBD1. The V and J ends lost 6 bases and 2 bases, in that order; junction bases with no gene match: 6. Germline CDR1 is MNHNY and CDR2 is SVGAGI (reference sequence). CDR3 length equals 14 residues. This CDR3 reads CASSRDRLTYEQYF. The DNA for the CDR3 is TGTGCCAGCAGCCGGGACAGGCTAACCTACGAGCAGTACTTC.

The chain has TRBV5-1 and TRBJ1-3, with 10 bases matching TRBD1. The CDR3 length is 17 residues. V trimming: 4 bases; J trimming: 4 bases; junction bases outside the gene matches: 11. Germline CDR1 and CDR2: SGHRS and YFSETQ. The CDR3: CASSDILDRGRGNTIYF. The DNA of the CDR3 is TGCGCCAGCAGCGATATTCTGGACAGGGGGAGAGGAAACACCATATATTTT.

This chain connects TRBV28 to TRBJ2-4, with 7 bases fitting TRBD1. The CDR3 runs 15 residues. The V segment lost 1 base and the J segment 6 bases; nucleotides outside the gene matches: 6. Germline-derived CDR1 and CDR2 are MDHEN and SYDVKM. The chain's CDR3 is CASSLSTGAGNIQYF. The DNA for the CDR3 is TGTGCCAGCAGTTTATCAACAGGGGCTGGAAACATTCAGTACTTC. Variable domain in full (rest from reference TRBV28 and TRBJ2-4): DVKVTQSSRYLVKRTGEKVFLECVQDMDHENMFWYRQDPGLGLRLIYFSYDVKMKEKGDIPEGYSVSREKKERFSLILESASTNQTSMYLCASSLSTGAGNIQYFGAGTRLSVL.

CDR3 protein: CASSLREENQPQHF. The CDR3 nucleotides are TGTGCCAGCAGCCTTAGGGAGGAAAATCAGCCCCAGCATTTT. The V gene is TRBV3-1 (or the pseudogene TRBV3-2), the J gene TRBJ1-5; D is uncertain. Germline V gene lookup returns CDR1 LGHDT and CDR2 YNNKEL (reference sequence). The CDR3 has 14 amino acids. Trimming took 4 bases from V and 4 from J, leaving 11 bases between them.

This rearrangement joins TRBV10-3 to TRBJ1-1; D is unclear. Per germline, CDR1 ENHRY and CDR2 SYGVKD. Trimming left V 0 bases short and J 1 base short, with 6 bases between. The CDR3 loop spans 14 amino acids. CDR3 nucleotides: TGTGCCATCAGTGAGTCCGGGGAGAACACTGAAGCTTTCTTT. Protein product: CAISESGENTEAFF.

This clone was observed once. The J gene is TRBJ2-1, the V gene TRBV3-1 (or the pseudogene TRBV3-2); 9 positions agree with TRBD1. V was clipped by 4 bases and J by 3 bases; unmatched bases: 1. CDR3 length: 14 residues. The germline V gene encodes CDR1 LGHDT and CDR2 YNNKEL (reference sequence). The CDR3 spells CASSRQGGYNEQFF. CDR3 DNA: TGTGCCAGCAGCCGACAGGGGGGCTACAATGAGCAGTTCTTC.

The table lists this clone with a count of one. The chain joins TRBV6-6 to TRBJ2-1, with 11 positions matching TRBD2. The CDR3 is made up of 17 amino acids. CDR1 MNHNY and CDR2 SVGAGI come from the germline V gene (reference sequence). V trimming: 5 bases; J trimming: 1 base; junction bases outside the gene matches: 7. The CDR3 DNA is TGTGCCAGCAGTCCCCTTAGACTAGCGGGGTCCTACAATGAGCAGTTCTTC. Its protein is CASSPLRLAGSYNEQFF.

Comments on this clone: The sample has other DNA sequences that encode this CDR3 too. The J gene is TRBJ1-1, the V gene TRBV19; 7 bases match TRBD1. CDR1 is LNHDA, CDR2 SQIVND, per germline (reference sequence). The CDR3 has 14 residues. V lost 7 bases, J lost 4 bases, and 9 bases stayed unmatched. CDR3 sequence: CASTEGGLGTEAFF. The CDR3, as DNA: TGTGCCAGTACGGAAGGGGGCCTCGGCACTGAAGCTTTCTTT.

The chain joins TRBV2 to TRBJ2-2; 10 bases align to TRBD1. The V segment lost 8 bases and the J segment 2 bases; nucleotides outside the gene matches: 11. Germline assignment: CDR1 SNHLY and CDR2 FYNNEI. The length of the CDR3 is 17 residues. CDR3 DNA: TGTGCCAGCTCGACAGGGGGCCTATTCCGCAACACCGGGGAGCTGTTTTTT. It translates to CASSTGGLFRNTGELFF.

The genes are TRBV9 and TRBJ2-2; 7 positions agree with TRBD2. The CDR3 extends over 12 amino acids. The junction had 0 bases not matched to a gene; V was cut back by 3 bases and J by 7 bases. The germline gives CDR1 SGDLS, CDR2 YYNGEE. Here the CDR3 DNA reads TGTGCCAGCAGCGGGGGGGGCGGGGAGCTGTTTTTT. Residues: CASSGGGGELFF. Using reference TRBV9 and TRBJ2-2 for the parts outside the CDR3, the full variable domain is DSGVTQTPKHLITATGQRVTLRCSPRSGDLSVYWYQQSLDQGLQFLIQYYNGEERAKGNILERFSAQQFPDLHSELNLSSLELGDSALYFCASSGGGGELFFGEGSRLTVL.

This clone showed up just a few times. This chain uses TRBV18 with TRBJ1-5, with a possible D match to TRBD1 (6 bases). The CDR3 has 14 amino acids. Germline lookup yields CDR1 KGHSH and CDR2 LQKENI. Trimming took off 5 bases at V and 8 bases at J, with 16 bases between the two ends. The CDR3 sequence is CASSKEQGKEPQHF. CDR3 bases: TGTGCCAGCTCAAAGGAACAGGGTAAGGAGCCCCAGCATTTT.

The V and J genes are TRBV7-2 and TRBJ2-1, with TRBD2 identical over 9 bases. The V gene's germline CDR1 is SGHTA and CDR2 FQGNSA. There are 16 residues in the CDR3. The ends lost 1 base at V and 9 bases at J; junction bases unmatched: 10. The CDR3 loop reads CASSLVGQRGVGEQFF. CDR3 sequence (DNA): TGTGCCAGCAGCTTAGTTGGGCAGCGGGGGGTCGGTGAGCAGTTCTTC. The whole variable domain, remainder taken from reference TRBV7-2 and TRBJ2-1, is GAGVSQSPSNKVTEKGKDVELRCDPISGHTALYWYRQSLGQGLEFLIYFQGNSAPDKSGLPSDRFSAERTGGSVSTLTIQRTQQEDSAVYLCASSLVGQRGVGEQFFGPGTRLTVL.

The rearrangement links TRBV5-1 to TRBJ2-3; D may be TRBD1 (5 bases). The germline V and J ends were trimmed by 4 bases and 4 bases, with 10 bases remaining between them. The CDR3 sequence is 13 residues long. Looked up from germline, CDR1 is SGHRS and CDR2 is YFSETQ. CDR3 DNA sequence: TGCGCCAGCAGCCCCGGCAGGGCAGATACGCAGTATTTT. It codes for CASSPGRADTQYF.

This clone has more than one count but fewer than ten. The genes are TRBV19 and TRBJ2-1, with D unclear. V lost 5 bases and J 6 bases, leaving 14 bases between the germline ends. Germline V gives CDR1 LNHDA, CDR2 SQIVND (reference sequence). CDR3 size: 14 residues. The CDR3, as DNA: TGTGCCAGTAGTGACCCCGGGTTGGTCAATGAGCAGTTCTTC. This gives the protein CASSDPGLVNEQFF.

The rearrangement joins TRBV19 to TRBJ1-2, with 7 positions matching TRBD1. The CDR3 is made up of 16 amino acids. Unmatched junction bases numbered 12, after V lost 5 bases and J lost 3 bases. CDR1 and CDR2 (germline): LNHDA, SQIVND (reference sequence). CDR3 sequence reads: CASSSGTVRAYYGYTF. The CDR3, as DNA: TGTGCCAGTAGTTCAGGGACAGTCCGGGCTTACTATGGCTACACCTTC. The variable domain in full, with the rest retrieved from reference TRBV19 and TRBJ1-2, is DGGITQSPKYLFRKEGQNVTLSCEQNLNHDAMYWYRQDPGQGLRLIYYSQIVNDFQKGDIAEGYSVSREKKESFPLTVTSAQKNPTAFYLCASSSGTVRAYYGYTFGSGTRLTVV.

V is TRBV14 and J is TRBJ2-1; TRBD2 matches 12 bases. CDR1 is SGHDN and CDR2 is FVKESK in the germline V gene. Trimming cost V 2 bases and J 5 bases; bases outside gene matches: 1. The CDR3 is 15 amino acids. The CDR3 region has the DNA TGTGCCAGCAGCCAACTAGCGGGAGGGAACAATGAGCAGTTCTTC. Translation gives CASSQLAGGNNEQFF.

The rearrangement links TRBV7-2 to TRBJ2-3; possible D gene TRBD2, 5 bases. V dropped 5 bases and J dropped 2 bases, with 14 bases sitting between them. This CDR3 is 15 amino acids long. Germline CDR1 SGHTA, CDR2 FQGNSA. Here the CDR3 reads CASSPAVQATDTQYF. CDR3 DNA: TGTGCCAGCAGCCCAGCGGTTCAGGCCACAGATACGCAGTATTTT.